Listed below are T cell receptor beta chains from one sample, sequenced in a study of cytomegalovirus exposure and HLA in healthy donors. TCRdb keeps only in-frame clones here, not all; method: immunoSEQ multiplex PCR. This sample has roughly 80,000 clones, with 75% to 85% found just once. Sequencing input: PBMCs. The source is a man in his fifties or sixties in good health and CMV-seropositive. CDR3s include the opening cysteine and the closing phenylalanine or tryptophan. Each record gives: V gene, J gene, CDR3 length, clone size, D gene, CDR3 DNA, CDR3 protein. A D gene is named only where the DNA matches it firmly. Only part of the rows carry a size: once, few, many, or a class if the clone is expanded.

TRBV7-3	TRBJ2-7	15	NA	TRBD2	TGTGCCAGCAGCTTAACCTTAGCGGGATACGACGAGCAGTACTTC	CASSLTLAGYDEQYF
TRBV29-1	TRBJ2-3	15	NA	TRBD2	TGCAGCGTTGAGGGCCTAGCGGGTAGCACAGATACGCAGTATTTT	CSVEGLAGSTDTQYF
TRBV6-5	TRBJ1-2	15	NA	NA	TGTGCCAGCAGTTACTCGTTCGGGTACCTTTATGGCTACACCTTC	CASSYSFGYLYGYTF
TRBV7-2	TRBJ1-1	14	NA	NA	TGTGCCAGCAGCTTAAGGGGGGGGAGTACTGAAGCTTTCTTT	CASSLRGGSTEAFF
TRBV19	TRBJ2-7	14	NA	NA	TGTGCCAGTAGTCATGGGCCTTCCCGCCCCGAGCAGTACTTC	CASSHGPSRPEQYF
TRBV7-9	TRBJ2-7	15	NA	TRBD1	TGTGCCAGCAGTTCCGGGACAGGTACAACCTACGAGCAGTACTTC	CASSSGTGTTYEQYF
TRBV6-1	TRBJ1-5	15	NA	NA	TGTGCCAGCAGTGAAACAACAGGAAGATATCAGCCCCAGCATTTT	CASSETTGRYQPQHF
TRBV29-1	TRBJ2-1	12	once	TRBD1	TGCAGCCAAAGGACAGGGCGGAATGAGCAGTTCTTC	CSQRTGRNEQFF
TRBV6-5	TRBJ2-5	16	NA	TRBD1	TGTGCCAGCAGTTACGCCAGGACAGGGGCGCATGAGACCCAGTACTTC	CASSYARTGAHETQYF
TRBV11-2	TRBJ2-7	11	NA	NA	TGTGCCAGCAGCGTTCTAGACAGGCTGTACTTC	CASSVLDRLYF
TRBV15	TRBJ2-7	16	NA	TRBD2	TGTGCCACCAGCAGAGGTGGGACTAAGCCTCTTTCCGAGCAGTACTTC	CATSRGGTKPLSEQYF
TRBV4-3	TRBJ1-1	14	NA	NA	TGCGCCAGCAGCCAAGTCGCAGGGTCGATTGAAGCTTTCTTT	CASSQVAGSIEAFF
TRBV7-2	TRBJ1-1	12	NA	NA	TGTGCCAGCAGCTCGCAGAGAGGTGAAGCTTTCTTT	CASSSQRGEAFF
TRBV11-2	TRBJ1-6	15	NA	NA	TGTGCCAGCAGAAAAGATACAGGGCTCAATTCACCCCTCCACTTT	CASRKDTGLNSPLHF
TRBV30	TRBJ1-3	13	NA	NA	TGTGCCTGGAGCCCGGGGGGTGGAAACACCATATATTTT	CAWSPGGGNTIYF
TRBV27	TRBJ2-5	15	NA	NA	TGTGCCAGCAGTTTTGGTTCAGGTTCCCAAGAGACCCAGTACTTC	CASSFGSGSQETQYF
TRBV7-3	TRBJ2-1	16	few	NA	TGTGCCAGCAGCTTAGAATTAGCTCGGGGGTTCTATGAGCAGTTCTTC	CASSLELARGFYEQFF
TRBV5-1	TRBJ2-7	13	NA	TRBD2	TGCGCCAGCAGCGGGACGGGGGGATACGAGCAGTACTTC	CASSGTGGYEQYF
TRBV5-4	TRBJ1-5	17	NA	NA	TGTGCCAGCAACGCCGCTACAGGGATCGATGATGGTCAGCCCCAGCATTTT	CASNAATGIDDGQPQHF
TRBV7-3	TRBJ1-2	13	NA	NA	TGTGCCAGCAGGCCAGGGATTTTGGATGGCTACACCTTC	CASRPGILDGYTF
TRBV7-3	TRBJ2-1	15	NA	TRBD2	TGTGCCAGCAGCTTAGGTACTAGCGGGAGCAATGAGCAGTTCTTC	CASSLGTSGSNEQFF
TRBV2	TRBJ1-5	14	NA	TRBD1	TGTGCCAGTGAAGGGGCAGCCCAGGGGGTGCCCCAGCATTTT	CASEGAAQGVPQHF
TRBV7-8	TRBJ2-2	14	NA	TRBD1	TGTGCCAGCACCGCGACAGGGCTGACCGGGGAGCTGTTTTTT	CASTATGLTGELFF
TRBV30	TRBJ2-5	15	NA	NA	TGTGCCACTACCAGACCAGGGGCGGGCTCTGGGGAGCAGTACTTC	CATTRPGAGSGEQYF
TRBV30	TRBJ2-4	11	few	TRBD1	TGTGCCTGGAAGGTCACAGGGGGCTTAGACTTC	CAWKVTGGLDF
TRBV7-2	TRBJ1-6	12	NA	NA	TGTGCCAGCACGGCAGGAGCGGTGGACCTCCACTTT	CASTAGAVDLHF
TRBV4-3	TRBJ2-5	16	few	TRBD2	TGCGCCAGCAGCCAAGATAGGGGACTAGGGTCAGAGACCCAGTACTTC	CASSQDRGLGSETQYF
TRBV18	TRBJ2-7	14	few	NA	TGTGCCAGCTCACCAAAGGACCCGGAGGGCGAGCAGTACTTC	CASSPKDPEGEQYF
TRBV27	TRBJ2-2	15	NA	TRBD2	TGTGCCAGCAGTTGGGATAGCGGGAGCACCGGGGAGCTGTTTTTT	CASSWDSGSTGELFF
TRBV6-6	TRBJ1-2	13	NA	TRBD1	TGTGCCAGCAGTTACTTACAGGGGCATGGCTACACCTTC	CASSYLQGHGYTF
TRBV11-2	TRBJ1-4	16	few	NA	TGTGCCAGCAGCTCATCGGTGAAGGGAGTAAATGAAAAACTGTTTTTT	CASSSSVKGVNEKLFF
TRBV19	TRBJ2-7	14	NA	TRBD1	TGTGCCAGTACCGCCGGGACAGGGGGCTACGAGCAGTACTTC	CASTAGTGGYEQYF
TRBV19	TRBJ2-1	13	few	TRBD1	TGTGCCAGTAGTAGAGCCAAGACAGGGGCTGAGTTCTTC	CASSRAKTGAEFF
TRBV5-1	TRBJ2-5	16	NA	TRBD2	TGCGCCAGCAGCTTGGACGGCCGGACTAGCGGTCAGACCCAGTACTTC	CASSLDGRTSGQTQYF
TRBV29-1	TRBJ1-3	15	NA	NA	TGCAGCGTTACTACAGGGATCCCCTCTGGAAACACCATATATTTT	CSVTTGIPSGNTIYF
TRBV29-1	TRBJ1-3	14	NA	NA	TGCAGCGTTCTGGCTTCCCGCTCTGGAAACACCATATATTTT	CSVLASRSGNTIYF
TRBV7-8	TRBJ2-3	14	NA	TRBD1	TGTGCCAGCAGCTTAGACAGGGGAACAGATACGCAGTATTTT	CASSLDRGTDTQYF
TRBV20-1	TRBJ1-2	11	NA	NA	TGCAGTGCAGGGGACATCTATGGCTACACCTTC	CSAGDIYGYTF
TRBV19	TRBJ1-5	13	NA	TRBD1	TGTGCCAGTACCCTGCAGGGGGCCCAGCCCCAGCATTTT	CASTLQGAQPQHF
TRBV9	TRBJ1-1	14	few	NA	TGTGCCAGCAGCGTAGTGGAGATGAACACTGAAGCTTTCTTT	CASSVVEMNTEAFF
TRBV11-3	TRBJ1-1	16	NA	NA	TGTGCCAGCAGCTCCGAGACACCCTTGGGGAACACTGAAGCTTTCTTT	CASSSETPLGNTEAFF
TRBV7-9	TRBJ2-5	17	NA	TRBD2	TGTGCCAGCAGCTTAGCTACCGAGCCTAGCGGGCGAGAGACCCAGTACTTC	CASSLATEPSGRETQYF
TRBV18	TRBJ2-1	15	NA	NA	TGTGCCAGCTCATCGTCGGACTCGCGGAGCAATGAGCAGTTCTTC	CASSSSDSRSNEQFF
TRBV18	TRBJ1-4	14	NA	NA	TGTGCCAGCTCACCAGGACAGACTAATGAAAAACTGTTTTTT	CASSPGQTNEKLFF
TRBV5-1	TRBJ2-1	14	NA	TRBD2	TGCGCCAGCAGCTTGGATCCTAGCGGCAATGAGCAGTTCTTC	CASSLDPSGNEQFF
TRBV18	TRBJ1-2	13	NA	NA	TGTGCCAGCTCACCACCAGGGCAGGGATACTACACCTTC	CASSPPGQGYYTF
TRBV7-3	TRBJ2-3	15	NA	TRBD2	TGTGCCAGCAGCTTACTAGGGAGGGACACAGATACGCAGTATTTT	CASSLLGRDTDTQYF
TRBV5-1	TRBJ1-1	13	NA	NA	TGCGCCAGCAGCTTGCAGGGGCAAACTGAAGCTTTCTTT	CASSLQGQTEAFF
TRBV25-1	TRBJ2-2	14	NA	TRBD2	TGTGCCAGCAGTGTCGGACTAGACACCGGGGAGCTGTTTTTT	CASSVGLDTGELFF
TRBV6-5	TRBJ2-2	15	NA	TRBD2	TGTGCCAGCAGCCACCAGGGAGCGGGAGCCGGGGAGCTGTTTTTT	CASSHQGAGAGELFF
TRBV7-9	TRBJ1-4	14	NA	NA	TGTTCCAGCAGCTTGGGGCCGATGGATGAAAAACTGTTTTTT	CSSSLGPMDEKLFF
TRBV18	TRBJ1-1	16	NA	TRBD1	TGTGCCAGCTCACCACCGATGGGACAGGGGAACACTGAAGCTTTCTTT	CASSPPMGQGNTEAFF
TRBV18	TRBJ2-7	14	NA	TRBD1	TGTGCCAGCTCACCAAAGGGACAGGGTGACGAGCAGTACTTC	CASSPKGQGDEQYF